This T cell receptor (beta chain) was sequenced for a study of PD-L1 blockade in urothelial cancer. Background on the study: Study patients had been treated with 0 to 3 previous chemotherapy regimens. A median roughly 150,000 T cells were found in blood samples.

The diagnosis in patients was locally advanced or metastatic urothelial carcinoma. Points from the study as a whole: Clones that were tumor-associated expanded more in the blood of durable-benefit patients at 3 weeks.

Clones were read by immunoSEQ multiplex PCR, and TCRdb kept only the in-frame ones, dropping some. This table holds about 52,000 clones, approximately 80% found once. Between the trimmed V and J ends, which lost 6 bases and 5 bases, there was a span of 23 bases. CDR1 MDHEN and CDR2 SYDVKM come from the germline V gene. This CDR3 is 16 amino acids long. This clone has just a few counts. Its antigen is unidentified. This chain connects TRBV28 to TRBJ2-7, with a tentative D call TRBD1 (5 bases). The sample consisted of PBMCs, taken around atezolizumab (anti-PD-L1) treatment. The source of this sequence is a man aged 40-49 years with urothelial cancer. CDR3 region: CASSQGAPGHRDEQYF. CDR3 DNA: TGTGCCAGCAGCCAGGGCGCCCCCGGGCATCGGGACGAGCAGTACTTC.